This entry lists 17 T cell receptor beta chains sequenced from one sample in a study of T cell responses to AZD1222 COVID-19 vaccine. Generated by immunoSEQ multiplex PCR, the TCRdb table keeps only in-frame clones and is missing some. The data show tens of thousands of clones, over 75% seen once. Sequencing was performed on peripheral blood, taken 28 days after the second AZD1222 dose. These TCRs come from an adult who received the AZD1222 COVID-19 vaccine.

This chain links TRBV6-5 with TRBJ1-2; D ambiguous. Germline V gene sequence: CDR1 MNHEY, CDR2 SVGAGI. This CDR3 region has 13 residues. The ends were cut back, 7 bases at V and 4 bases at J, with 13 bases in the middle. The CDR3 coding sequence is TGTGCCAGCACTGTGGGCAGGTCCTATGGCTACACCTTC. Protein product: CASTVGRSYGYTF.

Only a few counts were recorded for this clone. The chain employs TRBV5-1 and TRBJ2-7; the match to TRBD1 covers 7 bases. The CDR3 is 18 residues long. Trimming at V came to 0 bases and at J to 3 bases, leaving 15 bases not matched to a gene. CDR1 SGHRS and CDR2 YFSETQ come from the germline V gene. DNA of the CDR3: TGCGCCAGCAGCTTGGGCCCCCCGACAGGGCCCTCCCACTACGAGCAGTACTTC. This gives the protein CASSLGPPTGPSHYEQYF.

This clone rates as medium-sized. The chain uses TRBV28 and TRBJ1-6; tentative D call: TRBD1 (5 bases). Germline V gene data show CDR1 as MDHEN and CDR2 as SYDVKM. CDR3 length equals 14 residues. The V gene lost 6 bases and the J gene lost 10 bases, with 16 bases spanning the gap. CDR3 nucleotide sequence: TGTGCCAGCAGACCCCCGGGGGTCGGGTCACCCCTCCACTTT. Protein sequence: CASRPPGVGSPLHF.

The chain has TRBV27 and TRBJ2-7; possible D gene TRBD2, 5 bases. Germline assignment: CDR1 MNHEY and CDR2 SMNVEV (reference sequence). CDR3 length: 13 amino acids. The V end was cut by 5 bases, the J end by 0 bases, with 8 bases between. CDR3: CASSAGTSYEQYF. The CDR3 DNA is TGTGCCAGCAGTGCGGGCACCTCCTACGAGCAGTACTTC.

The chain combines TRBV6-5 with TRBJ2-1; weak D call: TRBD2 (6 bases). The length of the CDR3 is 15 residues. Germline V gene data show CDR1 as MNHEY and CDR2 as SVGAGI. Between the trimmed V and J ends, which lost 10 bases and 3 bases, there was a span of 19 bases. CDR3 residues: CATGVRREDYNEQFF. In DNA form, the CDR3 reads TGTGCCACTGGGGTGAGGAGGGAGGACTACAATGAGCAGTTCTTC.

Only one count was recorded for this clone. The chain has TRBV7-9 and TRBJ1-4, with no clear D. This CDR3 is built from 15 residues. With 0 bases removed from V and 8 bases from J, the gap between germline ends came to 13 bases. Germline V gene sequence: CDR1 SEHNR, CDR2 FQNEAQ (reference sequence). CDR3 coding DNA: TGTGCCAGCAGCTTAGCGGGTACTACGAAGGAAAAACTGTTTTTT. It is translated as CASSLAGTTKEKLFF.

The chain employs TRBV4-2 and TRBJ2-5, with 9 bases aligning to TRBD1. CDR3 length equals 15 residues. CDR1 and CDR2 (germline): LGHNA, YNFKEQ. After removal of 1 base from V and 4 bases from J, the junction contained 4 bases not matched to a gene. DNA of the CDR3: TGTGCCAGCAGCCAAGGGGGACAGGGACCAGAGACCCAGTACTTC. Translated: CASSQGGQGPETQYF.

The chain joins TRBV9 to TRBJ2-3, with TRBD1 matching 7 bases. Unmatched junction bases numbered 10, after V lost 0 bases and J lost 0 bases. Germline V gives CDR1 SGDLS, CDR2 YYNGEE. CDR3 size: 18 residues. In DNA, the CDR3 is TGTGCCAGCAGCGTAGGAACAGGGGCCCACCTTAGCACAGATACGCAGTATTTT. Translating it yields CASSVGTGAHLSTDTQYF.

The chain employs TRBV25-1 and TRBJ1-2; perhaps TRBD1 as D (5 bases). CDR3 length equals 14 residues. Germline V gene lookup returns CDR1 MGHDK and CDR2 SYGVNS. V lost 6 bases to trimming and J lost 1 base, with 12 bases between them. Here the CDR3 reads CASSPGWGNYGYTF. The CDR3 region has the DNA TGTGCCAGCAGCCCAGGGTGGGGTAACTATGGCTACACCTTC.

Of note for this clone: A read error may account for a junction end that differs from germline. V usage is TRBV6-5 and J usage is TRBJ2-2; 9 nucleotides agree with TRBD2. The CDR3 totals 13 residues. Germline V gene lookup returns CDR1 MNHEY and CDR2 SVGAGI. The chain's CDR3 is CASSPGVERGVSF. The CDR3, as DNA: TGTGCCAGCAGCCCAGGGGTCGAGCGGGGGGTGAGTTTT.

The V and J genes are TRBV30 and TRBJ2-7; 7 nucleotides line up with TRBD1. In germline, CDR1 is GTSNPN, CDR2 SVGIG (reference sequence). The CDR3 spans 12 residues. V lost 3 bases, J lost 8 bases, and 7 bases stayed unmatched. Here the CDR3 DNA reads TGTGCCTGGAGCATCACAGGGGAAAAGCAGTACTTC. It is translated as CAWSITGEKQYF.

The V and J genes are TRBV6-1 and TRBJ2-6; the D call may be TRBD1 or TRBD2 (6 bases each). Germline loops: CDR1 MNHNS, CDR2 SASEGT. Trimming took 1 base from V and 2 from J, leaving 12 bases between them. The CDR3 is 17 residues long. CDR3 in DNA: TGTGCCAGCAGTGAAGGTAGGGGGGCAGCTGGGGCCAACGTCCTGACTTTC. Protein product: CASSEGRGAAGANVLTF.

The chain employs TRBV11-3 and TRBJ1-3, with a possible D match to TRBD1 (5 bases). The CDR3 runs to 16 residues. Per germline, CDR1 SGHNT and CDR2 YENEEA. V was trimmed by 3 bases and J by 0 bases, leaving 12 bases between them. CDR3 region: CASSFQGASSGNTIYF. The CDR3 region has the DNA TGTGCCAGCAGCTTCCAAGGGGCCTCCTCTGGAAACACCATATATTTT.

The rearrangement uses TRBV11-3 and TRBJ2-7, with 10 bases lining up with TRBD1. The CDR3 covers 15 residues. Germline trimming cut 5 bases from V and 5 bases from J; bases unmatched to any gene: 9. Germline lookup yields CDR1 SGHNT and CDR2 YENEEA. Here the CDR3 reads CASSLRQGADHEQYF. The DNA of the CDR3 is TGTGCCAGCAGCCTCCGACAGGGGGCAGACCACGAGCAGTACTTC. The whole variable domain, remainder taken from reference TRBV11-3 and TRBJ2-7, is EAGVVQSPRYKIIEKKQPVAFWCNPISGHNTLYWYLQNLGQGPELLIRYENEEAVDDSQLPKDRFSAERLKGVDSTLKIQPAELGDSAVYLCASSLRQGADHEQYFGPGTRLTVT.

This CDR3 is CASSIRTNEKLFF. CDR3 DNA: TGTGCCAGCAGTATCAGAACTAATGAAAAACTGTTTTTT. V is TRBV2 and J is TRBJ1-4; D ambiguous. The CDR3 contains 13 residues. Trimming pared 5 bases from V and 1 base from J, leaving 5 bases between. CDR1 is SNHLY and CDR2 is FYNNEI in the germline V gene.

The J gene is TRBJ2-2, the V gene TRBV27; TRBD2 matches 7 bases. There are 17 residues in the CDR3. CDR1 is MNHEY, CDR2 SMNVEV, per germline (reference sequence). Trimming took 1 base from V and 0 from J; bases not matched to a gene: 5. Here the CDR3 DNA reads TGTGCCAGCAGTTTATGGGCCAGCGGGACGAACACCGGGGAGCTGTTTTTT. This gives the protein CASSLWASGTNTGELFF.

V usage is TRBV6-5 and J usage is TRBJ1-4, with TRBD1 identical over 8 bases. There are 15 residues in the CDR3. Looked up from germline, CDR1 is MNHEY and CDR2 is SVGAGI. Losses at the gene ends were 5 bases for V and 9 bases for J; bases not matched to a gene: 11. The chain's CDR3 is CASSPQGARSKKLFF. The CDR3 bases are TGTGCCAGCAGTCCCCAGGGGGCGCGGTCAAAAAAACTGTTTTTT.